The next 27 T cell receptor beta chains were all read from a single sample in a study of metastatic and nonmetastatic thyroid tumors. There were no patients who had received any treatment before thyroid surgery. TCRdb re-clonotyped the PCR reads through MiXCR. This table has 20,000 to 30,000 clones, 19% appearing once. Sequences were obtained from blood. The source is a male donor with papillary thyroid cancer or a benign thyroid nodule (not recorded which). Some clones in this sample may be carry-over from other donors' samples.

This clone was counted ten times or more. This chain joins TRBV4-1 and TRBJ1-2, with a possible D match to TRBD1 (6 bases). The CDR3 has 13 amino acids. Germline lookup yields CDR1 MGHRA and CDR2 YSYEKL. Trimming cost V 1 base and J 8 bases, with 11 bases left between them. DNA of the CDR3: TGCGCCAGCAGCCAAGGTACAGGGAGGGGCTACACCTTC. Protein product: CASSQGTGRGYTF.

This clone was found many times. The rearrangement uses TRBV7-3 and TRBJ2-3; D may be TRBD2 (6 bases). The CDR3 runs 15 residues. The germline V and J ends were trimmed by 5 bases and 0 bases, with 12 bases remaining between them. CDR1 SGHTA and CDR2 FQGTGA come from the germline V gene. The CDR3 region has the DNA TGTGCCAGCAGCCGCGGGACTTCTAGCACAGATACGCAGTATTTT. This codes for CASSRGTSSTDTQYF.

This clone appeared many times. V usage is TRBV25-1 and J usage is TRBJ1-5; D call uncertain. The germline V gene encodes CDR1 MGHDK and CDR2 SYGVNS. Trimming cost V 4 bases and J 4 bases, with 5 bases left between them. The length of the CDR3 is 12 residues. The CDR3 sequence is CASSGFNQPQHF. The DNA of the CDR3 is TGTGCCAGCAGTGGTTTTAATCAGCCCCAGCATTTT.

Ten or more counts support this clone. CDR3 amino acids: CASRSGLASTDTQYF. The CDR3 coding sequence is TGCGCCAGTCGGTCGGGACTAGCGAGTACAGATACGCAGTATTTT. V and J are TRBV5-1 and TRBJ2-3, with 10 bases matching TRBD2. Germline CDR1 reads SGHRS; CDR2 reads YFSETQ. The CDR3 has 15 residues. With 8 bases clipped from V and 3 bases from J, the junction kept 9 bases outside the gene matches.

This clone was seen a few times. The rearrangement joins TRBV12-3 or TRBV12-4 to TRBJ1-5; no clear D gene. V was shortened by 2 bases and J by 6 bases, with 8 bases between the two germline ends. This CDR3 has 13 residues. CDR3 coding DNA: TGTGCCAGCAGTTTAAATTCTCTTCAGCCCCAGCATTTT. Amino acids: CASSLNSLQPQHF.

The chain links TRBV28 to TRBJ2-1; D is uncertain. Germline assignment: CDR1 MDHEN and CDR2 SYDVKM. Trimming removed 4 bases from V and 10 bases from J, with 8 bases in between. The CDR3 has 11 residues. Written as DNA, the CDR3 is TGTGCCAGCAGTTATTTCAACGAGCAGTTCTTC. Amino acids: CASSYFNEQFF.

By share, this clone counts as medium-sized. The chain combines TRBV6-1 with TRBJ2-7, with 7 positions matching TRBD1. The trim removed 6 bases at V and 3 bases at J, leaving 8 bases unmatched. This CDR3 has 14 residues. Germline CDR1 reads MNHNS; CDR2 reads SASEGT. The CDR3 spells CASSLNRGDYEQYF. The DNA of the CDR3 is TGTGCCAGCAGCCTGAACAGGGGCGACTACGAGCAGTACTTC.

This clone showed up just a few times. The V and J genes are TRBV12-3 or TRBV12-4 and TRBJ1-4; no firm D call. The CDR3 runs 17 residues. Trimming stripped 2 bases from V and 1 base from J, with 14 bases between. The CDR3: CASSLIYSPQTNEKLFF. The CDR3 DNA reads TGTGCCAGCAGTTTAATTTACAGCCCTCAAACTAATGAAAAACTGTTTTTT.

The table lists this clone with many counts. CDR3 coding DNA: TGTGCCAGCTCTAGGACTAGCGATGAGCAGTTCTTC. Encoded protein: CASSRTSDEQFF. V and J are TRBV2 and TRBJ2-1; 9 nucleotides line up with TRBD2. Germline V gene sequence: CDR1 SNHLY, CDR2 FYNNEI. After removal of 8 bases from V and 8 bases from J, the junction contained 4 bases not matched to a gene. The length of the CDR3 is 12 residues.

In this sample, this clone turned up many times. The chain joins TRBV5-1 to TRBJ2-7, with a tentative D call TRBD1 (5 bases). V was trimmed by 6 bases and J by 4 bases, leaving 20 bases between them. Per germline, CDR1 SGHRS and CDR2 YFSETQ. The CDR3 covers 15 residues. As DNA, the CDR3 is TGCGCCAGCACCCTGGAACTGGGCTCAGGGTACGAGCAGTACTTC. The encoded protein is CASTLELGSGYEQYF.

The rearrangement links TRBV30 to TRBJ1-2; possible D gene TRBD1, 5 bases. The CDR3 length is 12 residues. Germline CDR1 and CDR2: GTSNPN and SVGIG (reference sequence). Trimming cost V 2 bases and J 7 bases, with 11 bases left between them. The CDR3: CAWSPGTGGYTF. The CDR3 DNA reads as TGTGCCTGGAGTCCAGGGACGGGTGGCTACACCTTC.

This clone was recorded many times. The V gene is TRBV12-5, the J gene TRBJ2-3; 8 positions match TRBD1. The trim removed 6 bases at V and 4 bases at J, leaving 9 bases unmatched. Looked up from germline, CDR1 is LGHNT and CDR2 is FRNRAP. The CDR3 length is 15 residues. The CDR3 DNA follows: TGTGCTAGTGGCTCCGGGACAGGATTTTCAGATACGCAGTATTTT. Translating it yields CASGSGTGFSDTQYF.

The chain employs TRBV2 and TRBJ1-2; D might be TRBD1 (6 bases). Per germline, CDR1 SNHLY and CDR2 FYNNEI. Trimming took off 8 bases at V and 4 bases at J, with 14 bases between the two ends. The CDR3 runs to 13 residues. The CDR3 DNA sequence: TGTGCCAGCGATTCAGGGGCACTCTATGGCTACACCTTC. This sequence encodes CASDSGALYGYTF.

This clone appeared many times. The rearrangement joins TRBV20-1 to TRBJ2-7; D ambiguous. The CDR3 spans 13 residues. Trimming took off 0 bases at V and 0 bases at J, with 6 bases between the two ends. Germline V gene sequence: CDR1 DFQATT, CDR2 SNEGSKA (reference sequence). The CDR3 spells CSARDQFSYEQYF. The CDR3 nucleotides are TGCAGTGCTAGAGATCAATTCTCCTACGAGCAGTACTTC.

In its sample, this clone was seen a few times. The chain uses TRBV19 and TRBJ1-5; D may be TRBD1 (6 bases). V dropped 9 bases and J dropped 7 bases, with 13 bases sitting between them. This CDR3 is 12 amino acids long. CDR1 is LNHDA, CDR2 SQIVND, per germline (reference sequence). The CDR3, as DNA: TGTGCCAGAAACAGGGTGGGACAGCCCCAGCATTTT. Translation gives CARNRVGQPQHF.

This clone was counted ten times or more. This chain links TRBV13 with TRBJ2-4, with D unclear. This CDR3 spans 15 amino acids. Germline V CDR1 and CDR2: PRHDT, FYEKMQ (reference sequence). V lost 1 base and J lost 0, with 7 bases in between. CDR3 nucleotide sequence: TGTGCCAGCAGCTTAGCTGGAGTAGCCAAAAACATTCAGTACTTC. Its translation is CASSLAGVAKNIQYF. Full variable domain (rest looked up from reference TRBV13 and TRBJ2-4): AAGVIQSPRHLIKEKRETATLKCYPIPRHDTVYWYQQGPGQDPQFLISFYEKMQSDKGSIPDRFSAQQFSDYHSELNMSSLELGDSALYFCASSLAGVAKNIQYFGAGTRLSVL.

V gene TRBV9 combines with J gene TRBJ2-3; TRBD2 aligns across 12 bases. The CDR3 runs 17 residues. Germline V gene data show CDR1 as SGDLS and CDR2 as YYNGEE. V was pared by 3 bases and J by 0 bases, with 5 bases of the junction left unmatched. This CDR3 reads CASSGSTSGSSTDTQYF. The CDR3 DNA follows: TGTGCCAGCAGCGGGTCGACTAGCGGGAGTAGCACAGATACGCAGTATTTT.

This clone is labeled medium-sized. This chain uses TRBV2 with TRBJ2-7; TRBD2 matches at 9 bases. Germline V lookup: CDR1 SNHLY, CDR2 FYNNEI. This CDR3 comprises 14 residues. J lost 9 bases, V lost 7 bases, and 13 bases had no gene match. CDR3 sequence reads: CASKEGTSTPGQYF. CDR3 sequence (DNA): TGTGCCAGCAAGGAGGGGACTAGCACACCAGGGCAGTACTTC.

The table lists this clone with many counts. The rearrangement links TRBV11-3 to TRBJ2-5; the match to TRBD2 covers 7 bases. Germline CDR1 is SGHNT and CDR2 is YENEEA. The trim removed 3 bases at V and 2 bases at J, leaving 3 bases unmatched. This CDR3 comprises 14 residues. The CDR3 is CASSFLGGQETQYF. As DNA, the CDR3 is TGTGCCAGCAGCTTCCTGGGGGGGCAAGAGACCCAGTACTTC.

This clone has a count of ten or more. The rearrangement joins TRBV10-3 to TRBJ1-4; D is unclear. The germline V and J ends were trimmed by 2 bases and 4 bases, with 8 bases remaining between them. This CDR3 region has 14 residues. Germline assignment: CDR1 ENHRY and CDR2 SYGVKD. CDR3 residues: CAISEGGDNEKLFF. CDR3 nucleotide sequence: TGTGCCATCAGTGAGGGTGGGGATAATGAAAAACTGTTTTTT.

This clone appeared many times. CDR3 bases: TGTGCCAGCAGACCATCCGACAGACCGGATGCCGGGGAGCTGTTTTTT. Its translation is CASRPSDRPDAGELFF. V and J are TRBV13 and TRBJ2-2, with D possibly being TRBD1 (5 bases). The ends were cut back, 6 bases at V and 6 bases at J, with 20 bases in the middle. The CDR3 has 16 residues. CDR1 is PRHDT, CDR2 FYEKMQ, per germline (reference sequence).

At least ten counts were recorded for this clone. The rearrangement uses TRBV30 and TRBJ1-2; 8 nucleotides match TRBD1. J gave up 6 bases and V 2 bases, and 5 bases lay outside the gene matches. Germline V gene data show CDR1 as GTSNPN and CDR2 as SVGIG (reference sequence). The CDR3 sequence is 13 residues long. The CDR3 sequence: CAWSPGTGDGYTF. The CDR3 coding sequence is TGTGCCTGGAGTCCGGGGACAGGCGATGGCTACACCTTC.

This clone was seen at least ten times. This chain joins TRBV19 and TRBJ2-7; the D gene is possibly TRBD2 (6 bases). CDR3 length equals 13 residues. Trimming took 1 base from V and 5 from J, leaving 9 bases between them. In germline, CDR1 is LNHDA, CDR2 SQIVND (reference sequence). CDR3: CASSIAGADEQYF. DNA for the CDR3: TGTGCCAGTAGTATAGCGGGAGCAGACGAGCAGTACTTC.

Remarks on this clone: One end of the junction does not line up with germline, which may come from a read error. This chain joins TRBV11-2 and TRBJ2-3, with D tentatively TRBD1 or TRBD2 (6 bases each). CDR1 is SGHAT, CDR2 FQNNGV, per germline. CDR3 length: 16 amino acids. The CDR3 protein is CASSLVGGTSTDMQYF. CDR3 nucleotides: TGTGCCAGCAGCTTAGTGGGCGGGACAAGCACAGATATGCAGTATTTT.

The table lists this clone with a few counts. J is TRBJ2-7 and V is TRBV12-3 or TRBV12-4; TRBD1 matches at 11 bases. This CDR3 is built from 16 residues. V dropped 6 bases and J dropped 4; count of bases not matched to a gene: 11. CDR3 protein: CASSRAGTGGTYEQYF. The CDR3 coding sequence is TGTGCCAGCAGCCGGGCTGGGACAGGGGGTACTTACGAGCAGTACTTC.

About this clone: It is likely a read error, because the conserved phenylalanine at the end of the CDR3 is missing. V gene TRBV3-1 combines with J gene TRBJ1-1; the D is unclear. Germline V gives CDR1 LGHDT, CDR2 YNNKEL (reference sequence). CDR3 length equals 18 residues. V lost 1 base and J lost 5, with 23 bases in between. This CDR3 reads CASSQVEGADSYGTEAFL. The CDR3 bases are TGTGCCAGCAGCCAAGTGGAGGGAGCAGACTCTTATGGGACTGAAGCTTTCTTA.

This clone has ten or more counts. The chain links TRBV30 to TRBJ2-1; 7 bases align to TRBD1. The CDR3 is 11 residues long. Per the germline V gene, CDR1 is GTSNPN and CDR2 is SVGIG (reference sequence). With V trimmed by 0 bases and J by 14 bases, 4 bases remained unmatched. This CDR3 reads CAWSVRGQKFF. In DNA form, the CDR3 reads TGTGCCTGGAGTGTGAGGGGACAGAAGTTCTTC.